The 18 T cell receptor beta chains listed next were all sequenced from one sample in a study of cytomegalovirus exposure and HLA in healthy donors. PCR employed 60 Vbeta and 13 Jbeta primers. Sequenced by immunoSEQ multiplex PCR; TCRdb stores in-frame clones only, minus some. The table records roughly 130,000 clones, roughly 79% of them present only once. Sequencing used PBMCs. These receptor sequences come from a woman between 45 and 65 years old in good health and CMV-seronegative.

This chain links TRBV19 with TRBJ2-5, with TRBD1 matching 11 bases. This CDR3 is 15 amino acids long. The V segment lost 4 bases and the J segment 5 bases; nucleotides outside the gene matches: 6. Germline assignment: CDR1 LNHDA and CDR2 SQIVND (reference sequence). The CDR3 bases are TGTGCCAGTAGTACCGGGACAGGGGGTATGGAGACCCAGTACTTC. The encoded protein is CASSTGTGGMETQYF.

Of note for this clone: The same CDR3 arises from other DNA sequences in this sample as well. CDR3: CSASTGQPQHF. The CDR3 region has the DNA TGCAGTGCCAGTACGGGGCAGCCCCAGCATTTT. The chain carries TRBV20-1 and TRBJ1-5, with D unclear. Per the germline V gene, CDR1 is DFQATT and CDR2 is SNEGSKA (reference sequence). The CDR3 length is 11 residues. With 6 bases removed from V and 7 bases from J, the gap between germline ends came to 10 bases.

The chain recombines TRBV30 with TRBJ1-3, with D possibly matching TRBD1 (5 bases). There are 14 residues in the CDR3. Germline V lookup: CDR1 GTSNPN, CDR2 SVGIG (reference sequence). V lost 3 bases to trimming and J lost 4 bases, with 13 bases between them. The CDR3 region is CAWSSDSSGNTIYF. CDR3 in DNA: TGTGCCTGGAGCTCCGACAGCTCAGGAAACACCATATATTTT.

The chain carries TRBV12-5 and TRBJ2-1, with 11 bases fitting TRBD2. The CDR3 is 14 residues long. Trimming took 6 bases from V and 4 from J; bases not matched to a gene: 2. Per the germline V gene, CDR1 is LGHNT and CDR2 is FRNRAP. CDR3 amino acids: CASGTSGTYNEQFF. The CDR3 nucleotides read TGTGCTAGTGGGACTAGCGGGACATACAATGAGCAGTTCTTC.

The rearrangement links TRBV4-1 to TRBJ1-5, with 7 bases aligning to TRBD1. Germline assignment: CDR1 MGHRA and CDR2 YSYEKL. CDR3 size: 16 residues. V shed 1 base, J shed 4 bases, and the junction held 7 bases outside the gene matches. CDR3 sequence reads: CASSQGETGLNQPQHF. The CDR3 nucleotides read TGCGCCAGCAGCCAAGGGGAGACAGGGCTGAATCAGCCCCAGCATTTT.

CDR3 protein: CASTSGGGGYTF. The CDR3 region has the DNA TGTGCCAGCACCTCGGGGGGGGGCGGCTACACCTTC. The V call is TRBV6-6, the J call TRBJ1-2; D possibly corresponds to TRBD1 (6 bases). CDR1 is MNHNY, CDR2 SVGAGI, per germline (reference sequence). The CDR3 covers 12 residues. V was shortened by 7 bases and J by 8 bases, with 14 bases between the two germline ends.

The gene calls are TRBV9 and TRBJ1-1; unclear D gene. V was cut by 2 bases and J by 5 bases, with 13 bases left in between. The CDR3 contains 14 residues. Germline CDR1 and CDR2: SGDLS and YYNGEE. This CDR3 reads CASSVSSRSTEAFF. CDR3 nucleotides: TGTGCCAGCAGCGTCTCCTCCAGAAGTACTGAAGCTTTCTTT. Variable domain in full (rest from reference TRBV9 and TRBJ1-1): DSGVTQTPKHLITATGQRVTLRCSPRSGDLSVYWYQQSLDQGLQFLIQYYNGEERAKGNILERFSAQQFPDLHSELNLSSLELGDSALYFCASSVSSRSTEAFFGQGTRLTVV.

The chain recombines TRBV7-6 with TRBJ1-1, with 7 bases fitting TRBD1. Germline trimming cut 5 bases from V and 0 bases from J; bases unmatched to any gene: 6. The CDR3 spans 15 residues. Germline CDR1 reads SGHVS; CDR2 reads FNYEAQ. CDR3: CASSPRQGLNTEAFF. CDR3 in DNA: TGTGCCAGCAGCCCTAGACAGGGCTTGAACACTGAAGCTTTCTTT.

This clone has just a few counts. The CDR3 spells CAISDTGGEQYV. CDR3 DNA sequence: TGTGCCATCAGTGACACAGGGGGGGAGCAGTACGTC. The genes are TRBV10-3 and TRBJ2-7, with TRBD1 identical over 8 bases. The CDR3 has 12 amino acids. V dropped 3 bases and J dropped 7; count of bases not matched to a gene: 2. In germline, CDR1 is ENHRY, CDR2 SYGVKD.

The chain has TRBV1 and TRBJ2-7; the table's D call, TRBD2, was not checked against the DNA. TRBV1 is classified as a pseudogene. CDR3 length: 15 residues. The CDR3 DNA sequence: TGCACCAGCCCTAGGACTAGCGGGTGCAATTACGAGCAGTACTTC. It specifies CTSPRTSGCNYEQYF.

This chain's CDR3 is CASSLAGGQGNQPQHF. The CDR3 DNA follows: TGCGCCAGCAGCTTGGCCGGGGGGCAGGGCAATCAGCCCCAGCATTTT. The V and J genes are TRBV5-1 and TRBJ1-5; D may be TRBD1 (6 bases). The CDR3 is made up of 16 amino acids. Trimming took off 0 bases at V and 2 bases at J, with 12 bases between the two ends. Germline CDR1 is SGHRS and CDR2 is YFSETQ.

The CDR3 loop reads CASSLTGQGSQPQHF. The DNA for the CDR3 is TGTGCCAGCAGCTTAACTGGACAGGGAAGTCAGCCCCAGCATTTT. The chain combines TRBV7-9 with TRBJ1-5, with 8 bases lining up with TRBD1. The CDR3 spans 15 residues. Germline V lookup: CDR1 SEHNR, CDR2 FQNEAQ (reference sequence). The V and J ends lost 2 bases and 6 bases, in that order; junction bases with no gene match: 6.

Only a few counts were recorded for this clone. The rearrangement joins TRBV19 to TRBJ1-3, with unresolved D. V was shortened by 4 bases and J by 0 bases, with 19 bases between the two germline ends. Germline assignment: CDR1 LNHDA and CDR2 SQIVND (reference sequence). This CDR3 is 18 amino acids long. The CDR3 region has the DNA TGTGCCAGTAGTACTCACCGGACTCCCAGCCGCTCTGGAAACACCATATATTTT. Its protein product is CASSTHRTPSRSGNTIYF.

V and J are TRBV29-1 and TRBJ2-3; D gene uncertain. The V gene lost 4 bases and the J gene lost 4 bases, with 9 bases spanning the gap. The CDR3 runs 12 residues. The germline V gene has CDR1 SQVTM and CDR2 ANQGSEA. CDR3 region: CSVGLAADTQYF. DNA of the CDR3: TGCAGCGTTGGACTTGCCGCAGATACGCAGTATTTT.

This clone was counted only a few times. The chain combines TRBV11-1 with TRBJ1-1, with 9 bases identical to TRBD1. Germline CDR1 and CDR2: SGHAT and FQDESV (reference sequence). After removal of 3 bases from V and 3 bases from J, the junction contained 2 bases not matched to a gene. This CDR3 has 14 amino acids. The CDR3 protein is CASSFRTGDTEAFF. CDR3 nucleotide sequence: TGTGCCAGCAGCTTCCGGACAGGGGACACTGAAGCTTTCTTT.

This clone was picked up one time. The chain uses TRBV4-3 and TRBJ2-1, with 8 bases fitting TRBD2. This CDR3 contains 15 residues. The V segment lost 3 bases and the J segment 2 bases; nucleotides outside the gene matches: 3. From germline, CDR1 is LGHNA and CDR2 YSLEER. The CDR3, as DNA: TGCGCCAGCAGCCATAGCGGGGAGGCCTACAATGAGCAGTTCTTC. This codes for CASSHSGEAYNEQFF.

The chain combines TRBV4-3 with TRBJ2-3; D ambiguous. CDR1 is LGHNA, CDR2 YSLEER, per germline. This CDR3 is 14 amino acids long. Trimming left V 2 bases short and J 4 bases short, with 10 bases between. The DNA for the CDR3 is TGCGCCAGCAGCCAAACCCCTATAGCAGATACGCAGTATTTT. Protein product: CASSQTPIADTQYF.

The CDR3 DNA follows: TGCAGCGTTTACCCTAGCGGGCGCTACAATGAGCAGTTCTTC. As protein: CSVYPSGRYNEQFF. The chain is built from TRBV29-1 and TRBJ2-1; 8 bases agree with TRBD2. The germline gives CDR1 SQVTM, CDR2 ANQGSEA. CDR3 length: 14 residues. V was clipped by 5 bases and J by 3 bases; unmatched bases: 6.